The 10 T cell receptor beta chains below all came from one sample that was sequenced in a study of shared clonotypes between healthy human individuals. Assay used: immunoSEQ multiplex PCR; TCRdb lists only in-frame clones, some missing. The sample has under 850,000 clones, 72% seen once. Sequencing input: memory CD4+ T cells sorted from blood. The subset denotes: CD45RA-negative fraction. All receptors derive from a woman under 40 in good health.

This rearrangement joins TRBV7-6 to TRBJ1-3; a weak D match, TRBD1 (6 bases). Germline V CDR1 and CDR2: SGHVS, FNYEAQ. The CDR3 is made up of 15 amino acids. V was cut by 1 base and J by 7 bases, with 14 bases left in between. CDR3 loop: CASSLGSGGWNTIYF. Written as DNA, the CDR3 is TGTGCCAGCAGCTTAGGCTCCGGGGGCTGGAACACCATATATTTT.

This rearrangement joins TRBV7-9 to TRBJ1-5; tentatively, D is TRBD1 (5 bases). V dropped 5 bases and J dropped 10 bases, with 18 bases sitting between them. This CDR3 contains 14 residues. Looked up from germline, CDR1 is SEHNR and CDR2 is FQNEAQ (reference sequence). CDR3 sequence: CASSNDRDLRPQHF. CDR3 coding DNA: TGTGCCAGCAGCAACGACCGGGACCTACGACCCCAGCATTTT.

This clone was seen more than once but under ten times. The CDR3 loop reads CASSLGHRSGTQYF. The CDR3 coding sequence is TGTGCCAGCAGCTTGGGCCACAGGTCGGGGACCCAGTACTTC. The chain combines TRBV5-6 with TRBJ2-5; perhaps TRBD1 as D (5 bases). Trimming left V 0 bases short and J 7 bases short, with 13 bases between. The CDR3 totals 14 residues. The germline V gene has CDR1 SGHDT and CDR2 YYEEEE.

Of note for this clone: This same CDR3 is encoded by further DNA sequences in the sample. The chain has TRBV5-4 and TRBJ1-1; tentatively, D is TRBD1 (6 bases). Trimming shortened V by 1 base and J by 1 base, and 11 bases separated the two germline ends. This CDR3 has 15 residues. The V gene's germline CDR1 is SGHNT and CDR2 YYREEE (reference sequence). CDR3 DNA sequence: TGTGCCAGCAGCTTGCTCCAGGGGTCGAACACTGAAGCTTTCTTT. Residues: CASSLLQGSNTEAFF.

The chain has TRBV28 and TRBJ1-6, with TRBD1 matching over 7 bases. The length of the CDR3 is 13 residues. The germline V gene encodes CDR1 MDHEN and CDR2 SYDVKM. The junction had 6 bases not matched to a gene; V was cut back by 7 bases and J by 9 bases. CDR3 nucleotide sequence: TGTGCCAGCAACACAGGGGAGGGTTCACCCCTCCACTTT. Its translation is CASNTGEGSPLHF.

The gene calls are TRBV7-9 and TRBJ1-6; D gene ambiguous. The CDR3 has 12 amino acids. V lost 1 base and J 8 bases, leaving 3 bases between the germline ends. Germline V gene data show CDR1 as SEHNR and CDR2 as FQNEAQ (reference sequence). The CDR3 region has the DNA TGTGCCAGCAGCTTAGGGTATTCACCCCTCCACTTT. Its translation is CASSLGYSPLHF.

The CDR3 DNA reads TGTGCCAGCCAGAGTAGGGGAAAATACGAGCAGTACTTC. Its translation is CASQSRGKYEQYF. The chain uses TRBV2 and TRBJ2-7, with TRBD1 as a possible D gene (5 bases). Germline CDR1 is SNHLY and CDR2 is FYNNEI. CDR3 size: 13 residues. Trimming took off 8 bases at V and 4 bases at J, with 15 bases between the two ends. The variable domain in full, completed from reference TRBV2 and TRBJ2-7, reads EPEVTQTPSHQVTQMGQEVILRCVPISNHLYFYWYRQILGQKVEFLVSFYNNEISEKSEIFDDQFSVERPDGSNFTLKIRSTKLEDSAMYFCASQSRGKYEQYFGPGTRLTVT.

The chain combines TRBV10-3 with TRBJ2-7; 9 positions agree with TRBD1. The V gene's germline CDR1 is ENHRY and CDR2 SYGVKD. V lost 5 bases, J lost 1 base, and 6 bases stayed unmatched. The CDR3 sequence is 15 residues long. The CDR3 loop is CAISNLGQGSYEQYF. CDR3 DNA: TGTGCCATCAGTAATTTGGGACAGGGATCCTACGAGCAGTACTTC.

This clone was detected a few times. Other DNA variants within this sample encode the same CDR3. J is TRBJ1-1 and V is TRBV27; D is unclear. The CDR3 runs to 12 residues. V lost 5 bases and J lost 1, with 5 bases in between. The V gene's germline CDR1 is MNHEY and CDR2 SMNVEV (reference sequence). The CDR3 region is CASSKRNTEAFF. The CDR3 DNA is TGTGCCAGCAGTAAACGGAACACTGAAGCTTTCTTT.

The chain has TRBV27 and TRBJ1-5; TRBD1 is a possible D gene (5 bases). The CDR3 runs 18 residues. Trimming removed 5 bases at V and 0 bases at J, with 20 bases between. Germline CDR1 MNHEY, CDR2 SMNVEV (reference sequence). The CDR3 DNA is TGTGCCAGCAGTCGGGCGGGAAACAGGCCCTATAGCAATCAGCCCCAGCATTTT. This encodes CASSRAGNRPYSNQPQHF.